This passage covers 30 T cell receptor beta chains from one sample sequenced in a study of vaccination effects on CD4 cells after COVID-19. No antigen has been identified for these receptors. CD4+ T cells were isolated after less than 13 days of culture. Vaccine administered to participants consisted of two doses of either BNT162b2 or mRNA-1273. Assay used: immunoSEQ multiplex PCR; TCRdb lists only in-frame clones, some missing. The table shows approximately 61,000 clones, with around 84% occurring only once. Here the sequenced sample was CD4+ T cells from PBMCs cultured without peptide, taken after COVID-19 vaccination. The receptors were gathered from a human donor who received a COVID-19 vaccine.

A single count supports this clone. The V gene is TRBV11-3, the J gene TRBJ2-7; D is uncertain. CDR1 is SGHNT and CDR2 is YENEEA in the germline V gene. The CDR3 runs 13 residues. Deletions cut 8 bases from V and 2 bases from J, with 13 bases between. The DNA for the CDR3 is TGTGCCAGCGGTGCTTTTATTCCCTACGAGCAGTACTTC. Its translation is CASGAFIPYEQYF.

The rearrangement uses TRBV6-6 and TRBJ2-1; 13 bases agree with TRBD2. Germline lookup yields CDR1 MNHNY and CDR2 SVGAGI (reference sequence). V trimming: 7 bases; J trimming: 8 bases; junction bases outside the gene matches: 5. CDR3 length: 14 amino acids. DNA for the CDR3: TGTGCCAGCACCGGGACTAGCGGGGTGCATGAGCAGTTCTTC. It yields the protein CASTGTSGVHEQFF.

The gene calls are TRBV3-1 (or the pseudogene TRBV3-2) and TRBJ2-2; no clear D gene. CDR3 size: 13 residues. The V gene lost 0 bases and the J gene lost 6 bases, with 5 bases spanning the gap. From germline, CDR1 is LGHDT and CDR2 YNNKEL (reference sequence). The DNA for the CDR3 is TGTGCCAGCAGCCAAGATGGGGCCGGGGAGCTGTTTTTT. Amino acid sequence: CASSQDGAGELFF.

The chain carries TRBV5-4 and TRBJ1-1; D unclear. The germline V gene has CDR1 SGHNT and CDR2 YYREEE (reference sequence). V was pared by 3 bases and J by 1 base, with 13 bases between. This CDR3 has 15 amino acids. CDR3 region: CASSSGGGRNTEAFF. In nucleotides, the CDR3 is TGTGCCAGCAGCTCGGGAGGAGGCCGGAACACTGAAGCTTTCTTT.

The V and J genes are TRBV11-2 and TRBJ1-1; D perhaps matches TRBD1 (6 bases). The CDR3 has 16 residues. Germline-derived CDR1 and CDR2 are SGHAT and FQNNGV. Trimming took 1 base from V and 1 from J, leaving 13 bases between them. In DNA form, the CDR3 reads TGTGCCAGCAGCTTAGTTACAGGGCCAGCGAACACTGAAGCTTTCTTT. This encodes CASSLVTGPANTEAFF.

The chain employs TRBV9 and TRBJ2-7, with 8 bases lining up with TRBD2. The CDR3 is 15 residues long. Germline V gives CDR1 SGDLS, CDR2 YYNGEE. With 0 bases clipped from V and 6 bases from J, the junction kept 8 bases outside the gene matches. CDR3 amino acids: CASSVGGAAGGEQYF. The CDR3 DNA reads TGTGCCAGCAGCGTAGGGGGAGCGGCGGGAGGCGAGCAGTACTTC.

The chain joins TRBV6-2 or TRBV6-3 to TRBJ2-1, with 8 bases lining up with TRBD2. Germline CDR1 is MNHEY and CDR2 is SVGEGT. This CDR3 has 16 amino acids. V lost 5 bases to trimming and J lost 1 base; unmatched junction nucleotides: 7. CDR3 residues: CASSGRRGRSYNEQFF. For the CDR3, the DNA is TGTGCCAGCAGTGGACGCCGCGGGAGGTCCTACAATGAGCAGTTCTTC.

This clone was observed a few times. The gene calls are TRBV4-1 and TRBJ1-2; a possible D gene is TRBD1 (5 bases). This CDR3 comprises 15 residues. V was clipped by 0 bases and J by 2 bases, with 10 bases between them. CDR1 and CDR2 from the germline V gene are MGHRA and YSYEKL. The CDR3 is CASSQENSGNYGYTF. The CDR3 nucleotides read TGCGCCAGCAGCCAAGAAAATTCAGGGAACTATGGCTACACCTTC.

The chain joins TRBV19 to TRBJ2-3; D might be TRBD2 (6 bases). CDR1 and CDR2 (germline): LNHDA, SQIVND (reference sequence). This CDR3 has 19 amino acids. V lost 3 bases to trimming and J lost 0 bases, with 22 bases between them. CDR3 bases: TGTGCCAGTAGTATTAGCGGCCCATCCGTTCGTTTTAGCACAGATACGCAGTATTTT. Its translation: CASSISGPSVRFSTDTQYF.

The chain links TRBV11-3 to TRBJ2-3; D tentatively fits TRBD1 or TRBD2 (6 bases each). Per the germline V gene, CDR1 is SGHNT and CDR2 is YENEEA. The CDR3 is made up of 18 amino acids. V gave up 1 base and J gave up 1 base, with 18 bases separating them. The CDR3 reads CASSLASGGLGRTDTQYF. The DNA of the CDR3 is TGTGCCAGCAGCTTAGCATCCGGGGGCCTCGGGCGCACAGATACGCAGTATTTT.

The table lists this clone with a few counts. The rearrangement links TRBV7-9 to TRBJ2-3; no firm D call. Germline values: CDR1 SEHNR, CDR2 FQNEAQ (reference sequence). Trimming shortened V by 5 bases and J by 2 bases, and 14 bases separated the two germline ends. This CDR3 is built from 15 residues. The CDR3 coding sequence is TGTGCCAGCAGCCCCCGAGTGAGGCCCACAGATACGCAGTATTTT. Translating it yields CASSPRVRPTDTQYF.

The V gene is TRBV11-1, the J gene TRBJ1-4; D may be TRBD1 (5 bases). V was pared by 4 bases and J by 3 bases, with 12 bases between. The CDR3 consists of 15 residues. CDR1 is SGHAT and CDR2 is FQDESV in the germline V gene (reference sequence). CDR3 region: CASSSTQGPNEKLFF. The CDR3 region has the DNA TGTGCCAGCAGCTCCACCCAGGGACCTAATGAAAAACTGTTTTTT.

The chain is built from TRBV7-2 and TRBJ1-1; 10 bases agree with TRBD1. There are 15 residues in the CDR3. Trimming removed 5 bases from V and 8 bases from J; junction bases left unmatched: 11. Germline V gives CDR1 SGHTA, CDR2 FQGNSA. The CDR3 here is CASSLSSLGQGEAFF. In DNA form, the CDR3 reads TGTGCCAGCAGCCTTTCCAGTCTGGGACAGGGGGAAGCTTTCTTT. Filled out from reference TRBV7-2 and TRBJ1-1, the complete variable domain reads GAGVSQSPSNKVTEKGKDVELRCDPISGHTALYWYRQSLGQGLEFLIYFQGNSAPDKSGLPSDRFSAERTGGSVSTLTIQRTQQEDSAVYLCASSLSSLGQGEAFFGQGTRLTVV.

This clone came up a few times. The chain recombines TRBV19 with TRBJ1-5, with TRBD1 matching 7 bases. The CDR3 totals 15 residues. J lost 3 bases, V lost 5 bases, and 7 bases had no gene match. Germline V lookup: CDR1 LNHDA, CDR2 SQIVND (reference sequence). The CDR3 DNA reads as TGTGCCAGTAGTCCCCGGGACAGACTCAATCAGCCCCAGCATTTT. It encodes CASSPRDRLNQPQHF.

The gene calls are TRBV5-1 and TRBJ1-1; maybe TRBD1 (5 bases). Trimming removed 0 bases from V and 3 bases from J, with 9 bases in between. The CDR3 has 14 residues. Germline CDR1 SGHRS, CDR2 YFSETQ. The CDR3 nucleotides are TGCGCCAGCAGCTTGGAAAGCAGGGACACTGAAGCTTTCTTT. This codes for CASSLESRDTEAFF.

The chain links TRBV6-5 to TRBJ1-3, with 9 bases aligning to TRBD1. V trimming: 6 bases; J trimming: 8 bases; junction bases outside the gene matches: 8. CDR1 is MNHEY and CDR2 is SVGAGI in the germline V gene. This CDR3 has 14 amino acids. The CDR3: CASSTDRGGDTIYF. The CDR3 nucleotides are TGTGCCAGCAGCACGGACAGGGGAGGAGACACCATATATTTT.

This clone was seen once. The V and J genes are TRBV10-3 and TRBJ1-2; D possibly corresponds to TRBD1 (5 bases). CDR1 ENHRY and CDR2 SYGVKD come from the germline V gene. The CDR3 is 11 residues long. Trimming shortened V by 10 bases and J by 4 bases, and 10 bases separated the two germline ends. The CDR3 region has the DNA TGTGCCACCAAAGACAGCTATGGCTACACCTTC. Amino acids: CATKDSYGYTF.

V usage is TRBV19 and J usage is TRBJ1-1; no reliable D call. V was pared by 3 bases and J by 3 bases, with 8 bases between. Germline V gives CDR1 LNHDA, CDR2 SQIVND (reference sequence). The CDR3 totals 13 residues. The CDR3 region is CASSMGDDTEAFF. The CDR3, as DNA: TGTGCCAGTAGTATGGGAGACGACACTGAAGCTTTCTTT.

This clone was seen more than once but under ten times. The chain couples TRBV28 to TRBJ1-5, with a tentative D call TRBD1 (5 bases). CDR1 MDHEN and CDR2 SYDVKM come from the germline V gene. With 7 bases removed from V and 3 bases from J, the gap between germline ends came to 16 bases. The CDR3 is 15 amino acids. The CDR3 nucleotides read TGTGCCAGCAACTCTCTGGGACGGATCAATCAGCCCCAGCATTTT. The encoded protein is CASNSLGRINQPQHF. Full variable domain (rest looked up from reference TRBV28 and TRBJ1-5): DVKVTQSSRYLVKRTGEKVFLECVQDMDHENMFWYRQDPGLGLRLIYFSYDVKMKEKGDIPEGYSVSREKKERFSLILESASTNQTSMYLCASNSLGRINQPQHFGDGTRLSIL.

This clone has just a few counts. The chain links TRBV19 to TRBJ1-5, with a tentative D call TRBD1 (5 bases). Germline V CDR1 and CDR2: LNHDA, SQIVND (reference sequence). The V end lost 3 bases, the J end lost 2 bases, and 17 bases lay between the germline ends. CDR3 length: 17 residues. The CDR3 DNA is TGTGCCAGTAGTATCGAAGGCAGGGCATGGGGCAATCAGCCCCAGCATTTT. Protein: CASSIEGRAWGNQPQHF.

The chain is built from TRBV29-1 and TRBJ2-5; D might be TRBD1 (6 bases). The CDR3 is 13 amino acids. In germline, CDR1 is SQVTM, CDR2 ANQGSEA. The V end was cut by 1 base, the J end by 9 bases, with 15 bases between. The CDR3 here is CSVEAAVKGAQYF. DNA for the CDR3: TGCAGCGTTGAAGCGGCGGTAAAGGGGGCCCAGTACTTC.

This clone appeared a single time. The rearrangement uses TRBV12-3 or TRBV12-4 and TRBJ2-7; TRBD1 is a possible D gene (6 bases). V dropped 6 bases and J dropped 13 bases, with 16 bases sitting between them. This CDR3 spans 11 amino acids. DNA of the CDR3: TGTGCCAGCAGCGTAACAGGGAACCTATACTTC. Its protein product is CASSVTGNLYF.

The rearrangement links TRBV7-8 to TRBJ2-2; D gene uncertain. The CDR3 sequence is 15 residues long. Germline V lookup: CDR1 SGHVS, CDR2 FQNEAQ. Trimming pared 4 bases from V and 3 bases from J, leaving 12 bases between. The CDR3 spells CASSSRTAYTGELFF. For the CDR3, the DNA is TGTGCCAGCAGCTCTCGGACCGCCTACACCGGGGAGCTGTTTTTT.

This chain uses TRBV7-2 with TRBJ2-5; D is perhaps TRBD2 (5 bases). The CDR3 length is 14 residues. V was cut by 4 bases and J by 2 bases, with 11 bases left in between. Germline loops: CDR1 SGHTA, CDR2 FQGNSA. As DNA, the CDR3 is TGTGCCAGCAGCTGGGGAGTATCTCAAGAGACCCAGTACTTC. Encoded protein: CASSWGVSQETQYF. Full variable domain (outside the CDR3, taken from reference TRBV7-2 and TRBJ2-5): GAGVSQSPSNKVTEKGKDVELRCDPISGHTALYWYRQSLGQGLEFLIYFQGNSAPDKSGLPSDRFSAERTGGSVSTLTIQRTQQEDSAVYLCASSWGVSQETQYFGPGTRLLVL.

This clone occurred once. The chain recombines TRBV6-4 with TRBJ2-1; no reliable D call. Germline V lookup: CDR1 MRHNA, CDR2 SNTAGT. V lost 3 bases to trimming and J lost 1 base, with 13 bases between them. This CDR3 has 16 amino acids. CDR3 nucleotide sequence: TGTGCCAGCAGTGAGACCGTGGACCTGTCCTACAATGAGCAGTTCTTC. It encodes CASSETVDLSYNEQFF.

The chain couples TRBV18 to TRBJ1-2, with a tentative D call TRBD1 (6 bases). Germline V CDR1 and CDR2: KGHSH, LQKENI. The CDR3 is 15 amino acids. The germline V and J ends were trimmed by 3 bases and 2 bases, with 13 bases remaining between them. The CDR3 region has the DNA TGTGCCAGCTCACCGGGCGGTAGGGGGAACTATGGCTACACCTTC. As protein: CASSPGGRGNYGYTF.

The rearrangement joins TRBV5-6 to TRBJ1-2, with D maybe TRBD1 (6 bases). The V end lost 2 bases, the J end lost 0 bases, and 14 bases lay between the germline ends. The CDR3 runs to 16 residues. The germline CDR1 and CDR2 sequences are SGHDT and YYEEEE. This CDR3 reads CASSLDRTSSNYGYTF. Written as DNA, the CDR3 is TGTGCCAGCAGCTTAGACAGGACATCTTCTAACTATGGCTACACCTTC.

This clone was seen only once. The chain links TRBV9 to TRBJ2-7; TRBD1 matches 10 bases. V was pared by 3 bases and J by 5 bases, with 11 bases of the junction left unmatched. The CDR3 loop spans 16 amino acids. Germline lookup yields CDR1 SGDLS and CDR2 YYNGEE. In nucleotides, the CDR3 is TGTGCCAGCAGCGAACGCCCCGGGACAGGGGTCCACGAGCAGTACTTC. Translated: CASSERPGTGVHEQYF.

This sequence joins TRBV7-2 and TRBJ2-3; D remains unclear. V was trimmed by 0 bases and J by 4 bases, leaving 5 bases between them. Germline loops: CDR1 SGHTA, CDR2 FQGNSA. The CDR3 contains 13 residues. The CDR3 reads CASSLARSDTQYF. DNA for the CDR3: TGTGCCAGCAGCTTAGCCAGGTCAGATACGCAGTATTTT.

CDR3 sequence reads: CASSQALAGVGEQYF. CDR3 DNA: TGTGCCAGCAGCCAAGCGCTAGCGGGAGTGGGAGAGCAGTACTTC. The chain employs TRBV3-1 (or the pseudogene TRBV3-2) and TRBJ2-7, with 10 bases that match TRBD2. Losses at the gene ends were 1 base for V and 7 bases for J; bases not matched to a gene: 7. Per germline, CDR1 LGHDT and CDR2 YNNKEL (reference sequence). The CDR3 covers 15 residues.